This T cell receptor (beta chain) came from a study of blood T cells in healthy people across ages. Study observations and caveats: Conclusively comparing naive with antigen-experienced cells was impossible with unsorted PBMCs. Long-lived donors had more naive CD4+ cells and higher diversity than aged donors. Per million T cells, TCR beta diversity dropped about linearly as age rose.

This clonotype came up a few times. What it recognizes is unknown. Alongside a J-beta primer mix, a sample-barcoded 5' primer served in a second PCR lasting roughly 6 to 11 cycles. Using its own MiXCR run on the 5' RACE reads, TCRdb lists one record per CDR3 protein. The sample includes some 1.4 million distinct CDR3 sequences, around two fifths of them seen just once. Trimming stripped 0 bases from V and 4 bases from J, with 11 bases between. Germline-derived CDR1 and CDR2 are SGHRS and YFSETQ. The CDR3 spans 15 residues. This sequence joins TRBV5-1 and TRBJ2-1; either TRBD1 or TRBD2 may fit D (6 bases each). Sequencing input: blood. This receptor was obtained from a woman younger than 30 in good health. The CDR3 nucleotides are TGCGCCAGCAGCTTGGCGGGGGCCGCATACAATGAGCAGTTCTTC. It translates to CASSLAGAAYNEQFF. Supplemented by reference TRBV5-1 and TRBJ2-1, the full variable domain reads KAGVTQTPRYLIKTRGQQVTLSCSPISGHRSVSWYQQTPGQGLQFLFEYFSETQRNKGNFPGRFSGRQFSNSRSEMNVSTLELGDSALYLCASSLAGAAYNEQFFGPGTRLTVL.